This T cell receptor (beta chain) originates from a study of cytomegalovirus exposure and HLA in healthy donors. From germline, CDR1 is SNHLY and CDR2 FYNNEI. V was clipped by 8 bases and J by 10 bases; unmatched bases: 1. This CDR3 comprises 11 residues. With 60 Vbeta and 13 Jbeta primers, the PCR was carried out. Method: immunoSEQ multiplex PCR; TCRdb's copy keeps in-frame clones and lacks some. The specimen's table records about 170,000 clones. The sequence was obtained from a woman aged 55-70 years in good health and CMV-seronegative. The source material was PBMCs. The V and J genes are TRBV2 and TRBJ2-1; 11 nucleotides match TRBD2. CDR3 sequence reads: CASRLAGEQFF. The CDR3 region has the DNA TGTGCCAGCCGACTAGCGGGAGAGCAGTTCTTC.